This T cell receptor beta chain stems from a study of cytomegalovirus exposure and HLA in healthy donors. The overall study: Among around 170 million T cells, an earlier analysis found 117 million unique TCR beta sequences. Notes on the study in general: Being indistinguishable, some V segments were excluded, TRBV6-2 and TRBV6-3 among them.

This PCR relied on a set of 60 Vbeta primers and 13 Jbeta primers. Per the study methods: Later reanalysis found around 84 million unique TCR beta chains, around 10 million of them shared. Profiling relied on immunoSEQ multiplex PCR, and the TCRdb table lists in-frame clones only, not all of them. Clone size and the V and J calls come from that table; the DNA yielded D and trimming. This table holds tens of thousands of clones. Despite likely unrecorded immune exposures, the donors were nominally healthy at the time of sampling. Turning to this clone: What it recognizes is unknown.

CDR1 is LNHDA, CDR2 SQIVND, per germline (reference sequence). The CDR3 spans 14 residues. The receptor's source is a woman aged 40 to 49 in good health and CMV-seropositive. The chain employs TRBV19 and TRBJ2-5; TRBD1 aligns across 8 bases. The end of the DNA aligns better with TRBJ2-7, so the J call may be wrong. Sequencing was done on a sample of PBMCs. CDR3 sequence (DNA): TGTGCCAGTAGTATACGGACAGGGAACAGCGAGCAGTACTTC. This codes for CASSIRTGNSEQYF.